This entry concerns a single T cell receptor (beta chain). The source of the sample is a study of blood T cell repertoires in COVID-19. For the study at large: The United States, Italy and Spain provided the acute and convalescent COVID-19 samples. The cDNA or gDNA used as material had been derived from T cells, B-cell-depleted T cells, or PBMCs.

Study processing details: Estimation of nucleated cell counts relied on the amplification of reference gene primers. Profiling relied on immunoSEQ multiplex PCR, and the TCRdb table lists in-frame clones only, not all of them. That table is the source of V, J and clone size, and D and trimming were worked out from the DNA. The repertoire holds about 31,000 clones, with roughly 90% as singletons. Per germline, CDR1 SGHVS and CDR2 FQNEAQ. The CDR3 length is 14 residues. V dropped 2 bases and J dropped 3 bases, with 10 bases sitting between them. V is TRBV7-8 and J is TRBJ2-5, with D perhaps TRBD2 (6 bases). This sequence originates from a man aged 60 to 69 with acute or convalescent COVID-19. What was sequenced was peripheral blood. The CDR3 reads CASSLREDEETQYF. The CDR3 coding sequence is TGTGCCAGCAGCTTAAGGGAGGACGAAGAGACCCAGTACTTC.